These 21 T cell receptor beta chains were sequenced from one sample in a study of shared clonotypes between healthy human individuals. The assay was immunoSEQ multiplex PCR, and TCRdb's table has in-frame clones only and misses some. The repertoire has over 400,000 clones, about 96% of them found once; the top ten carry about 0.06%. Sequencing input: naive CD4+ T cells sorted from blood. The subset denotes: CD45RA+ positively selected. Source of these receptors: a woman in her twenties or thirties in good health.

This chain joins TRBV19 and TRBJ1-5, with D maybe TRBD1 (5 bases). Germline assignment: CDR1 LNHDA and CDR2 SQIVND (reference sequence). V was shortened by 4 bases and J by 3 bases, with 19 bases between the two germline ends. The CDR3 spans 17 residues. The CDR3 region is CASSNWGTVIANQPQHF. The CDR3, as DNA: TGTGCCAGTAGTAACTGGGGGACCGTTATTGCCAATCAGCCCCAGCATTTT.

The genes are TRBV6-5 and TRBJ2-7; D possibly corresponds to TRBD1 (6 bases). The CDR3 contains 16 residues. V shed 4 bases and J shed 1 base, with 17 bases lying between them. The germline CDR1 and CDR2 sequences are MNHEY and SVGAGI. Here the CDR3 reads CASSSSWQGSSYEQYF. Written as DNA, the CDR3 is TGTGCCAGCAGTTCGTCGTGGCAGGGGAGTTCCTACGAGCAGTACTTC.

The chain employs TRBV28 and TRBJ1-5; no firm D call. The CDR3 runs to 14 residues. Trimming shortened V by 2 bases and J by 0 bases, and 5 bases separated the two germline ends. Germline assignment: CDR1 MDHEN and CDR2 SYDVKM. In DNA form, the CDR3 reads TGTGCCAGCAGTTTAATCTATAGCAATCAGCCCCAGCATTTT. Protein product: CASSLIYSNQPQHF.

This chain uses TRBV7-9 with TRBJ2-7; D possibly corresponds to TRBD1 (5 bases). V lost 5 bases to trimming and J lost 4 bases, with 15 bases between them. CDR3 size: 14 residues. Per germline, CDR1 SEHNR and CDR2 FQNEAQ (reference sequence). The CDR3 loop reads CASSTVGVQYEQYF. CDR3 nucleotides: TGTGCCAGCAGCACGGTAGGGGTGCAATACGAGCAGTACTTC.

This clone was seen only a few times. The chain joins TRBV19 to TRBJ1-3; D remains ambiguous. CDR3 length: 13 amino acids. Germline V CDR1 and CDR2: LNHDA, SQIVND (reference sequence). The germline V and J ends were trimmed by 3 bases and 8 bases, with 11 bases remaining between them. Here the CDR3 DNA reads TGTGCCAGTAGTATGGACTATACCCACACCATATATTTT. It encodes CASSMDYTHTIYF.

The J gene is TRBJ2-7, the V gene TRBV5-1; 7 bases fit TRBD2. Per germline, CDR1 SGHRS and CDR2 YFSETQ. The CDR3 covers 16 residues. V was clipped by 4 bases and J by 0 bases; unmatched bases: 10. The CDR3, as DNA: TGCGCCAGCAGCCCGGGGAGGGATAGAATCTCCTACGAGCAGTACTTC. Its translation: CASSPGRDRISYEQYF.

This chain uses TRBV7-9 with TRBJ2-2, with D tentatively TRBD1 (6 bases). This CDR3 is 15 amino acids long. The germline V gene encodes CDR1 SEHNR and CDR2 FQNEAQ (reference sequence). Trimming stripped 5 bases from V and 7 bases from J, with 17 bases between. The CDR3 is CASSAPQVGGGELFF. The CDR3 DNA is TGTGCCAGCAGCGCGCCCCAGGTAGGGGGCGGGGAGCTGTTTTTT.

This clone occurred once. The chain has TRBV4-2 and TRBJ2-1; 9 bases are shared with TRBD2. The V and J ends lost 1 base and 6 bases, in that order; junction bases with no gene match: 7. The length of the CDR3 is 16 residues. Germline V lookup: CDR1 LGHNA, CDR2 YNFKEQ. The CDR3 nucleotides read TGTGCCAGCAGCCAAGGGGATCTAGCGGGATTCAATGAGCAGTTCTTC. Translation gives CASSQGDLAGFNEQFF.

The V call is TRBV27, the J call TRBJ2-5; 7 nucleotides line up with TRBD1. CDR1 MNHEY and CDR2 SMNVEV come from the germline V gene (reference sequence). The ends lost 3 bases at V and 5 bases at J; junction bases unmatched: 18. CDR3 length: 18 amino acids. The CDR3 coding sequence is TGTGCCAGCAGTTTGTTCGTCTCCGGGGACAGCCCTGGGGAGACCCAGTACTTC. This gives the protein CASSLFVSGDSPGETQYF.

The chain uses TRBV18 and TRBJ2-1, with 12 positions matching TRBD2. Germline loops: CDR1 KGHSH, CDR2 LQKENI. The length of the CDR3 is 17 residues. V gave up 4 bases and J gave up 5 bases; unmatched junction bases: 9. The CDR3 DNA is TGTGCCAGCTCACTCCGACTAGCGGGAGCGGGCGACAATGAGCAGTTCTTC. It is translated as CASSLRLAGAGDNEQFF.

This chain connects TRBV28 to TRBJ1-1; D is unclear. The CDR3 extends over 11 amino acids. The germline CDR1 and CDR2 sequences are MDHEN and SYDVKM. Trimming cost V 11 bases and J 3 bases, with 10 bases left between them. CDR3 in DNA: TGTGCCTCACAAGGCGACACTGAAGCTTTCTTT. The encoded protein is CASQGDTEAFF.

The CDR3 loop reads CASSLAPVSTQYF. The CDR3 coding sequence is TGTGCCAGCAGTTTAGCACCGGTTTCGACCCAGTACTTC. This chain uses TRBV27 with TRBJ2-5; D gene ambiguous. This CDR3 comprises 13 residues. CDR1 and CDR2 (germline): MNHEY, SMNVEV (reference sequence). Trimming stripped 2 bases from V and 7 bases from J, with 11 bases between.

The V call is TRBV14, the J call TRBJ2-1, with 8 bases that match TRBD2. Trimming removed 0 bases from V and 2 bases from J; junction bases left unmatched: 6. The CDR3 spans 17 residues. CDR1 is SGHDN and CDR2 is FVKESK in the germline V gene. CDR3 DNA: TGTGCCAGCAGCCAAGAGGGGGTGACTAGCGCCTACAATGAGCAGTTCTTC. This translates into CASSQEGVTSAYNEQFF.

The chain carries TRBV5-1 and TRBJ2-7, with unresolved D. CDR1 is SGHRS, CDR2 YFSETQ, per germline. Trimming left V 2 bases short and J 1 base short, with 10 bases between. This CDR3 comprises 14 residues. The CDR3: CASSLGDLSYEQYF. The CDR3 DNA reads as TGCGCCAGCAGCTTAGGAGATTTGTCCTACGAGCAGTACTTC.

This chain uses TRBV5-1 with TRBJ2-5; 8 bases agree with TRBD1. The closer fit of TRBJ2-7 to the DNA end suggests the J call may be wrong. Germline V gene sequence: CDR1 SGHRS, CDR2 YFSETQ. The CDR3 contains 18 residues. In DNA, the CDR3 is TGCGCCAGCAGCTTGCTGGACAGGGCGAGCTCGGGCTCCTACGAGCAGTACTTC. Protein: CASSLLDRASSGSYEQYF.

The chain carries TRBV5-6 and TRBJ1-5, with D possibly TRBD1 on 5 matching bases. Per the germline V gene, CDR1 is SGHDT and CDR2 is YYEEEE. Trimming left V 0 bases short and J 1 base short, with 17 bases between. The CDR3 has 18 residues. For the CDR3, the DNA is TGTGCCAGCAGCTTGGCGGTCACGGGGGGACCCAGCAATCAGCCCCAGCATTTT. As protein: CASSLAVTGGPSNQPQHF.

The gene calls are TRBV11-1 and TRBJ2-2; the D gene is possibly TRBD2 (6 bases). The CDR3 runs 15 residues. CDR1 is SGHAT, CDR2 FQDESV, per germline (reference sequence). V lost 0 bases, J lost 6 bases, and 11 bases lay in between. The CDR3 loop reads CASSLAPGEAGELFF. The DNA of the CDR3 is TGTGCCAGCAGCTTAGCGCCGGGGGAGGCCGGGGAGCTGTTTTTT.

This chain uses TRBV19 with TRBJ2-7; 9 nucleotides line up with TRBD2. Germline loops: CDR1 LNHDA, CDR2 SQIVND (reference sequence). The CDR3 consists of 17 residues. Trimming removed 2 bases from V and 3 bases from J; junction bases left unmatched: 11. CDR3 residues: CASSIYSGGLASYEQYF. In DNA form, the CDR3 reads TGTGCCAGTAGTATATATAGTGGGGGACTAGCAAGCTACGAGCAGTACTTC. Based on the CDR3 plus reference TRBV19 and TRBJ2-7, the full variable domain is DGGITQSPKYLFRKEGQNVTLSCEQNLNHDAMYWYRQDPGQGLRLIYYSQIVNDFQKGDIAEGYSVSREKKESFPLTVTSAQKNPTAFYLCASSIYSGGLASYEQYFGPGTRLTVT.

Only one count was recorded for this clone. J is TRBJ1-5 and V is TRBV4-1; no firm D call. Germline CDR1 MGHRA, CDR2 YSYEKL. This CDR3 is 16 amino acids long. The germline V and J ends were trimmed by 0 bases and 0 bases, with 9 bases remaining between them. The CDR3 nucleotides read TGCGCCAGCAGCCAAGATCTGAGGTATAGCAATCAGCCCCAGCATTTT. Its translation is CASSQDLRYSNQPQHF.

The rearrangement joins TRBV5-4 to TRBJ2-2, with TRBD2 as a possible D gene (7 bases). V gave up 4 bases and J gave up 7 bases, with 17 bases separating them. CDR1 and CDR2 from the germline V gene are SGHNT and YYREEE (reference sequence). This CDR3 contains 15 residues. CDR3 sequence (DNA): TGTGCCAGCAGCACCCGTCAGGGGAGGGACGGGGAGCTGTTTTTT. It codes for CASSTRQGRDGELFF.

The gene calls are TRBV18 and TRBJ1-6; D is undetermined. Germline V gene sequence: CDR1 KGHSH, CDR2 LQKENI. This CDR3 has 15 amino acids. The ends were cut back, 2 bases at V and 7 bases at J, with 12 bases in the middle. The CDR3 loop is CASSPVTLGNSPLHF. The CDR3 coding sequence is TGTGCCAGCTCACCAGTAACCCTGGGGAATTCACCCCTCCACTTT.